This TCR beta chain was sequenced in a study of blood T cells in healthy people across ages. Study-level results: Strong correlation linked observed beta diversity and percent naive T cells.

The sample holds a few counts of this clonotype. What it binds is unknown. A much more abundant neighbour one base away suggests this may be a read error. Primed by a sample-barcoded 5' primer and a J-beta primer mix, a second PCR proceeded for 7 to 11 cycles. TCRdb re-called the 5' RACE reads with MiXCR, one entry per CDR3 protein. Here the sample spans about 700,000 distinct CDR3 sequences, about 30% being singletons. CDR1 and CDR2 from the germline V gene are LGHNA and YNFKEQ. The CDR3 runs 15 residues. The TCR originated in a woman aged 80 or over in good health. The chain carries TRBV4-2 and TRBJ2-5; tentatively, D is TRBD2 (6 bases). The J call may be incorrect, as the DNA end agrees better with TRBJ2-7. Sequenced: blood. The CDR3 loop is CASSQEGTASYEQYF. DNA of the CDR3: TGTGCCAGCAGCCAAGAAGGGACTGCTAGCTACGAGCAGTACTTC.